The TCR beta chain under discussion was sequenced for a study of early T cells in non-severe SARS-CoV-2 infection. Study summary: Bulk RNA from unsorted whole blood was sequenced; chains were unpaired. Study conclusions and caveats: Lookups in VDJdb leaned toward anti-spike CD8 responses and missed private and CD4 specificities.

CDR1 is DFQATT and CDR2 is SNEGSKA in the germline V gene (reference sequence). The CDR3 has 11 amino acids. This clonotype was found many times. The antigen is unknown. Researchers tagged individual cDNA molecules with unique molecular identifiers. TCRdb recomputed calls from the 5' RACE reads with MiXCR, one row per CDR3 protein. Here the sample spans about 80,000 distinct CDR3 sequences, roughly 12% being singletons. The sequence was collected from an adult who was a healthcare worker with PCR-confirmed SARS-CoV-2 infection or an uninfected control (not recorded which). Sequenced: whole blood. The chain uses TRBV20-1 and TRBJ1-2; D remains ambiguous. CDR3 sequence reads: CSPSEPQGYTF. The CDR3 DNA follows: TGCAGCCCTTCGGAACCCCAGGGCTACACCTTC.